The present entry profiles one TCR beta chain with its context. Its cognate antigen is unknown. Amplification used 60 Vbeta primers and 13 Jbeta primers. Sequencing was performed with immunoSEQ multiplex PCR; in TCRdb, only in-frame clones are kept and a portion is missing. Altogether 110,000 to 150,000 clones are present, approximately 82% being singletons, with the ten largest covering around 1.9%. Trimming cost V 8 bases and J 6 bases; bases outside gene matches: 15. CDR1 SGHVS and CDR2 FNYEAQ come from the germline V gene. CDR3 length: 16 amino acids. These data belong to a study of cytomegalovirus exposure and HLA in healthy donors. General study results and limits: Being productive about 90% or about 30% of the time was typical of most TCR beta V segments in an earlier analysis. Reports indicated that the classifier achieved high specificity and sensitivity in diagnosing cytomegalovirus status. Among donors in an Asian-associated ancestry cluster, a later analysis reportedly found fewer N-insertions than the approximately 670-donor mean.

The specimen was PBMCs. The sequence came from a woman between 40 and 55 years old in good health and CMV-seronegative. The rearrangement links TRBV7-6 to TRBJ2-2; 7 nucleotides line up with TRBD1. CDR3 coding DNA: TGTGCCAGCCTGGCCACAGGGGCAAGTGGGGCCGGGGAGCTGTTTTTT. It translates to CASLATGASGAGELFF. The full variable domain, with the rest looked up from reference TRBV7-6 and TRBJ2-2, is GAGVSQSPRYKVTKRGQDVALRCDPISGHVSLYWYRQALGQGPEFLTYFNYEAQQDKSGLPNDRFSAERPEGSISTLTIQRTEQRDSAMYRCASLATGASGAGELFFGEGSRLTVL.